Included here is one T cell receptor beta chain sequence, with context. Genomic DNA, serving as template, underwent TCR beta VDJ and CDR3 profiling. In TCRdb, the reads were re-called with MiXCR into one record per CDR3 protein. The sample yields 100,000 to 150,000 distinct CDR3 sequences, roughly 55% seen once. Patients included in sequencing had previously demonstrated CD8+CD57+ cell expansion by flow cytometry. This entry is derived from a study of CD8+CD57+ T cells in acquired aplastic anemia. The V gene lost 8 bases and the J gene lost 2 bases, with 7 bases spanning the gap. This CDR3 has 13 amino acids. CDR1 is MGHDK, CDR2 SYGVNS, per germline.

The sequence derives from a human donor with aplastic anemia. The material sequenced was sorted CD4+, CD8+, or CD8+CD57+ T cells (not recorded which) from PBMCs. This chain uses TRBV25-1 with TRBJ2-6, with D uncertain. In nucleotides, the CDR3 is TGTGCCAGCGGGTGGGCTGGGGCCAACGTCCTGACTTTC. Its protein is CASGWAGANVLTF.